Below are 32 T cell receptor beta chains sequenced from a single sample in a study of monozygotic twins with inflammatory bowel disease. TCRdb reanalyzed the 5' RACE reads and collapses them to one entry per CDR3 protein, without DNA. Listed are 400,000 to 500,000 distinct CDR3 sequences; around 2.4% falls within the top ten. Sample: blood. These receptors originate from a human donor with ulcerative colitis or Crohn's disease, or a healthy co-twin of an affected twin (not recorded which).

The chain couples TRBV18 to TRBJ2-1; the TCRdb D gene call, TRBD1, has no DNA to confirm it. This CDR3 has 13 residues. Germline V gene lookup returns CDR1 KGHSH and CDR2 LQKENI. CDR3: CASSPLGRNEQFF.

The CDR3: CATAQTNSNQPQHF. The gene calls are TRBV6-2 or TRBV6-3 and TRBJ1-5. The CDR3 contains 14 residues. Per germline, CDR1 MNHEY and CDR2 SVGEGT.

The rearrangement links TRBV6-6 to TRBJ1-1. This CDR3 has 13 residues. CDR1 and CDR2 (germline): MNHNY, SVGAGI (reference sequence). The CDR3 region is CASSYSGPLGAFF.

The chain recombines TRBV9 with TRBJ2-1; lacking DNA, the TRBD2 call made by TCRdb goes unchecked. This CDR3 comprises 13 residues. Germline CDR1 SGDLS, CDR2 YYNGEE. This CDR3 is CASSVVSGGEQFF.

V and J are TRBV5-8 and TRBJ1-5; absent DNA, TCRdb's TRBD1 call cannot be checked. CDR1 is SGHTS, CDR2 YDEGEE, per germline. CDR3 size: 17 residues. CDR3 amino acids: CARSRDRGVRVGQPQHF.

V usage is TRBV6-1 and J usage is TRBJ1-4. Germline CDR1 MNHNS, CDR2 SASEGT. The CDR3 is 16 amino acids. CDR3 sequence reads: CASRLITGPMKEKLFF.

The CDR3 spells CASSFEGAFQPQHF. The chain couples TRBV12-3 or TRBV12-4 to TRBJ1-5; TCRdb lists TRBD1, though no DNA is available to test this call. The CDR3 contains 14 residues.

The CDR3 region is CSVHLAGPSYNEQFF. The chain recombines TRBV20-1 with TRBJ2-1; there is no DNA to check the TCRdb D call of TRBD2. Germline V CDR1 and CDR2: DFQATT, SNEGSKA (reference sequence). The CDR3 totals 15 residues.

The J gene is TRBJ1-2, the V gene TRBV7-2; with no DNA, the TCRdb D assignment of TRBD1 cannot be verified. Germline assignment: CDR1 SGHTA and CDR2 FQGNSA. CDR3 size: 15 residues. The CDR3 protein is CASSPNGGSNYGYTF.

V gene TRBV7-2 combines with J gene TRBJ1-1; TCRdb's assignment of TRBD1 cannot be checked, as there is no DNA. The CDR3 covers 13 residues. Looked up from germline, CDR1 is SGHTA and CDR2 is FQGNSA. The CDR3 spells CASRLPGPTEAFF.

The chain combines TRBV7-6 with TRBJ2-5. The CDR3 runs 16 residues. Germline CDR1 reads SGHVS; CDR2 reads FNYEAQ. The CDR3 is CASSLVGSYTLETQYF.

CDR3: CASRVRAPYEQYF. The gene calls are TRBV2 and TRBJ2-7. Germline V gene data show CDR1 as SNHLY and CDR2 as FYNNEI. The CDR3 loop spans 13 amino acids.

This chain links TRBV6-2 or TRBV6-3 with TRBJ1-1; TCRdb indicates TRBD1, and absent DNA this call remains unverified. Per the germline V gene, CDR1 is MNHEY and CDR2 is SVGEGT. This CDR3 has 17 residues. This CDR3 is CASSKPPGQGENTEAFF.

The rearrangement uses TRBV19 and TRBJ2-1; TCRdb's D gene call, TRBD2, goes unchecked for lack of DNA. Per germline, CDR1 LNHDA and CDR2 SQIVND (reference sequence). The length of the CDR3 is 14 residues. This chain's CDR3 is CASSRLAAYNEQFF. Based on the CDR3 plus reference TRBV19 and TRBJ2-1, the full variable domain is DGGITQSPKYLFRKEGQNVTLSCEQNLNHDAMYWYRQDPGQGLRLIYYSQIVNDFQKGDIAEGYSVSREKKESFPLTVTSAQKNPTAFYLCASSRLAAYNEQFFGPGTRLTVL.

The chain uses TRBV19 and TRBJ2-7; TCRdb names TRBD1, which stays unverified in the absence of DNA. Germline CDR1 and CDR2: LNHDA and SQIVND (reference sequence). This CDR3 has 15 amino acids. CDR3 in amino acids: CASRPGTGSKNEQYF.

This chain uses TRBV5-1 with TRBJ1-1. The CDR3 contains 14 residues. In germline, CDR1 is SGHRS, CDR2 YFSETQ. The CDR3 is CASSIRAGGSEAFF. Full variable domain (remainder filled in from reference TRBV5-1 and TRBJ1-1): KAGVTQTPRYLIKTRGQQVTLSCSPISGHRSVSWYQQTPGQGLQFLFEYFSETQRNKGNFPGRFSGRQFSNSRSEMNVSTLELGDSALYLCASSIRAGGSEAFFGQGTRLTVV.

The CDR3 reads CASSFASSYNEQFF. This chain uses TRBV5-6 with TRBJ2-1. The CDR3 covers 14 residues. Germline V lookup: CDR1 SGHDT, CDR2 YYEEEE. The entire variable domain, with the rest obtained from reference TRBV5-6 and TRBJ2-1, is as follows: DAGVTQSPTHLIKTRGQQVTLRCSPKSGHDTVSWYQQALGQGPQFIFQYYEEEERQRGNFPDRFSGHQFPNYSSELNVNALLLGDSALYLCASSFASSYNEQFFGPGTRLTVL.

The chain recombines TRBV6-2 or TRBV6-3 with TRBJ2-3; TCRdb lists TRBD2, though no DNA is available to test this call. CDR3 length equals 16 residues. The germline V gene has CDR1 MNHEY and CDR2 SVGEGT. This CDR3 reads CASSYSTSGSTDTQYF.

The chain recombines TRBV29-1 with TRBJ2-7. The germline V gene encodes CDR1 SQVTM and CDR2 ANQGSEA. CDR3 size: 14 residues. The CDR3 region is CSVEDRTSSYEQYF.

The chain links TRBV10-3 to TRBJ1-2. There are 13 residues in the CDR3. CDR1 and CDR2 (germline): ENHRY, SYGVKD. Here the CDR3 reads CAISESVGYGYTF.

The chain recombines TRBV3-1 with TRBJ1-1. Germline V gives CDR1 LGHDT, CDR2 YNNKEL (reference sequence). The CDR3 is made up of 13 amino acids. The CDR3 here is CASSDGGGLGAFF.

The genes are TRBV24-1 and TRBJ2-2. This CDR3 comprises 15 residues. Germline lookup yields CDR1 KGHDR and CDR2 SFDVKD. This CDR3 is CATSDSSGNTGELFF.

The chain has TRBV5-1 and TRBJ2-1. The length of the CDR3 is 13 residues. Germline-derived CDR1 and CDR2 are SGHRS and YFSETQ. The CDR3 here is CASRPFSVNEQFF.

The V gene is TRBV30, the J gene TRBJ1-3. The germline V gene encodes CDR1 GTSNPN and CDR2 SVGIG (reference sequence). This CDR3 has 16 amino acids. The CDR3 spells CAWSVLGSSSGNTIYF.

CDR3 loop: CASSLSRGESSGNTIYF. This chain links TRBV7-9 with TRBJ1-3; TCRdb returns TRBD1, unconfirmable since there is no DNA. The CDR3 is 17 residues long. Germline CDR1 SEHNR, CDR2 FQNEAQ (reference sequence).

This CDR3 reads CASSTLTPNEQFF. V usage is TRBV19 and J usage is TRBJ2-1; lacking DNA, the TRBD1 call made by TCRdb goes unchecked. CDR1 is LNHDA and CDR2 is SQIVND in the germline V gene (reference sequence). There are 13 residues in the CDR3.

The CDR3 loop is CSAPNTIVHSNGNTIYF. The chain couples TRBV20-1 to TRBJ1-3. CDR1 is DFQATT, CDR2 SNEGSKA, per germline (reference sequence). This CDR3 has 17 amino acids.

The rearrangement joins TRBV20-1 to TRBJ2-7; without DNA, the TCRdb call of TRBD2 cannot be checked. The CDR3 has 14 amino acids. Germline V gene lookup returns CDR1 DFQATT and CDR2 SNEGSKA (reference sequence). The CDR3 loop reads CSARDRTSGYEQYF.

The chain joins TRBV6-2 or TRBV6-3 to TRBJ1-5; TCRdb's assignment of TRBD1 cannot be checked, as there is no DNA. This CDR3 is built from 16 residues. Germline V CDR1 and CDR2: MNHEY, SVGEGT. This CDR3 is CASSYAGQGVNQPQHF.

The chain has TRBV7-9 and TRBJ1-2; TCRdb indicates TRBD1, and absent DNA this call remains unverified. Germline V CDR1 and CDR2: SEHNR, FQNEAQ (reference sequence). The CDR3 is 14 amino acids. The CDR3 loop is CACLGAASNYGYTF.

CDR3 loop: CASSLAGTSGQTPKFTDTQYF. The V and J genes are TRBV11-1 and TRBJ2-3; the D call from TCRdb, TRBD2, cannot be confirmed without DNA. The CDR3 sequence is 21 residues long. Germline values: CDR1 SGHAT, CDR2 FQDESV (reference sequence).

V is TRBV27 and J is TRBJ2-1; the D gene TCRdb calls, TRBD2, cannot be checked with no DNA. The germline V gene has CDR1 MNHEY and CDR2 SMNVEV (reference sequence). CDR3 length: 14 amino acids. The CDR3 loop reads CASSPERGGNEQFF.